These T cell receptor beta chains were read from a single sample in a study of control samples from healthy donors and cancer patients. Repertoires were generated with immunoSEQ multiplex PCR, while TCRdb's copy carries only in-frame clones and drops some. Found here are about 51,000 clones, 75% to 85% of them singletons; the top ten hold about 9.5%. The sample comprised blood. The receptors come from a man aged 70 or older in good health. The CDR3 runs from the conserved cysteine through the conserved F or W. D genes are given only for firm matches. Not every row has a clone size; where given, it reads once, few, many or a size class.

J	D	size	V	CDR3	DNA
TRBJ2-1	TRBD2	.	TRBV4-1	CASSPLGTRYNEQFF	TGCGCCAGCAGCCCTCTCGGGACTAGGTACAATGAGCAGTTCTTC
TRBJ1-2	.	once	TRBV6-6	CASSYSRGAVGGYTF	TGTGCCAGCAGTTACTCGAGAGGGGCGGTTGGTGGCTACACCTTC
TRBJ1-4	TRBD1	.	TRBV5-4	CASSLDRGNEKLFF	TGTGCCAGCAGCTTGGACAGGGGTAACGAAAAACTGTTTTTT
TRBJ1-2	.	.	TRBV5-4	CASSLDTGLLYGYTF	TGTGCCAGCAGCTTGGATACAGGGTTATTGTATGGCTACACCTTC
TRBJ2-7	.	.	TRBV4-1	CASSHAGYEQYF	TGCGCCAGCAGCCATGCCGGGTATGAGCAGTACTTC
TRBJ2-1	.	.	TRBV5-5	CASSLFGLPYNEQFF	TGTGCCAGCAGCTTGTTTGGCCTACCTTACAATGAGCAGTTCTTC
TRBJ1-4	.	.	TRBV4-1	CASSQDGREDAKLFF	TGCGCCAGCAGCCAAGATGGCAGGGAAGACGCAAAACTGTTTTTT
TRBJ1-4	.	few	TRBV7-9	CASSLARAGTNEKLFF	TGTGCCAGCAGCTTAGCGCGTGCAGGTACAAATGAAAAACTGTTTTTT
TRBJ2-2	.	.	TRBV7-8	CASRGAGLNTGELFF	TGTGCCAGCAGGGGGGCAGGGCTGAACACCGGGGAGCTGTTTTTT
TRBJ2-1	.	medium-sized	TRBV9	CASSVATSHEQFF	TGTGCCAGCAGCGTAGCGACTTCCCATGAGCAGTTCTTC
TRBJ2-5	TRBD2	once	TRBV2	CASSRSSVTSGVVETQYF	TGTGCCAGCAGTCGATCATCCGTGACTAGCGGGGTGGTAGAGACCCAGTACTTC
TRBJ1-4	TRBD1	.	TRBV29-1	CSVEGGQGANEKLFF	TGCAGCGTTGAAGGTGGGCAGGGGGCTAATGAAAAACTGTTTTTT
TRBJ1-3	.	.	TRBV11-3	CASSLWGTSGNTIYF	TGTGCCAGCAGCTTGTGGGGGACCTCTGGAAACACCATATATTTT
TRBJ2-1	.	.	TRBV19	CASKRVSSYNEQFF	TGTGCCAGTAAGCGGGTGAGCTCCTACAATGAGCAGTTCTTC
TRBJ1-2	.	.	TRBV9	CASGLNYGYTF	TGTGCCAGCGGCCTCAACTATGGCTACACCTTC
TRBJ1-6	.	.	TRBV7-8	CASSSSLGPGQDDSPLHF	TGTGCCAGCAGCTCCTCCCTCGGGCCGGGACAAGACGATTCACCCCTCCACTTT
TRBJ1-1	.	.	TRBV5-1	CASSRDWGGATEAFF	TGCGCCAGCAGCCGCGATTGGGGGGGCGCTACTGAAGCTTTCTTT
TRBJ2-7	.	.	TRBV10-3	CAISEGAEQYF	TGTGCCATCAGTGAGGGGGCCGAGCAGTACTTC
TRBJ2-3	TRBD1	once	TRBV2	CASGTGQNTQYF	TGTGCCAGCGGGACAGGGCAGAATACGCAGTATTTT
TRBJ1-4	.	.	TRBV5-4	CASSPAGGNREKLFF	TGTGCCAGCAGCCCCGCGGGGGGGAATCGTGAAAAACTGTTTTTT
TRBJ2-3	.	.	TRBV6-4	CASSVGGPDTQYF	TGTGCCAGCAGTGTCGGGGGCCCAGATACGCAGTATTTT
TRBJ2-1	.	once	TRBV2	CASSVLYNDNEQFF	TGTGCCAGCAGTGTCCTCTACAATGATAATGAGCAGTTCTTC
TRBJ1-4	TRBD1	.	TRBV9	CASSSETGVREKLFF	TGTGCCAGCAGCTCCGAGACAGGGGTACGAGAAAAACTGTTTTTT
TRBJ1-1	.	.	TRBV28	CASSSEGLEAFF	TGTGCCAGCAGTTCCGAGGGGCTTGAAGCTTTCTTT
TRBJ2-7	.	few	TRBV19	CASSPLGGRYPYEQYF	TGTGCCAGTAGTCCCCTAGGGGGGAGATACCCCTACGAGCAGTACTTC
TRBJ1-4	.	.	TRBV5-1	CASSPWGSSNEKLFF	TGCGCCAGCAGCCCGTGGGGCAGCTCGAATGAAAAACTGTTTTTT
TRBJ1-3	.	.	TRBV3-1/TRBV3-2	CASSQDYEGLSGNTIYF	TGTGCCAGCAGCCAAGATTACGAGGGTCTCTCTGGAAACACCATATATTTT
TRBJ1-4	TRBD1	.	TRBV11-2	CASSLAITGAGEKLFF	TGTGCCAGCAGCTTAGCGATTACAGGGGCGGGGGAAAAACTGTTTTTT
TRBJ2-2	.	.	TRBV6-5	CATWRVTGELFF	TGTGCCACCTGGCGGGTGACCGGGGAGCTGTTTTTT
TRBJ2-5	.	.	TRBV5-4	CASSSSGTTDAQTQYF	TGTGCCAGCAGCTCCTCCGGGACAACCGACGCGCAGACCCAGTACTTC
TRBJ1-3	.	once	TRBV2	CASSVSQGLSGNTIYF	TGTGCCAGCAGTGTCAGTCAGGGCCTCTCTGGAAACACCATATATTTT
TRBJ2-7	TRBD2	.	TRBV7-2	CASSLGTSGSRYEQYF	TGTGCCAGCAGCTTAGGGACTAGCGGGAGTCGGTACGAGCAGTACTTC
TRBJ1-4	.	.	TRBV7-9	CASSLATGALNEKLFF	TGTGCCAGCAGCTTAGCGACCGGAGCGCTTAATGAAAAACTGTTTTTT